These T cell receptor beta chains were read from a single sample in a study of shared clonotypes between healthy human individuals. This table comes from immunoSEQ multiplex PCR, and its TCRdb copy is limited to in-frame clones, with some not included. The repertoire holds approximately 1.1 million clones, about 80% seen once, with 0.5% to 0.6% in the top ten. The sequencing input was memory CD4+ T cells from PBMCs. The receptors were gathered from a man aged 18 to 30 in good health. Some clones in this sample may be carry-over from other donors' samples. Both conserved end residues are part of each CDR3. D genes are given only for firm matches. Expanded clones get a size class; other rows say once, few or many, or leave the size out.

j_gene	v_gene	len	abundance	d_gene	CDR3nt	CDR3aa
TRBJ2-1	TRBV28	12	.	.	TGTGCCAGCAGTTCGACCGACAGTGGACAGTTCTTC	CASSSTDSGQFF
TRBJ2-7	TRBV6-1	14	.	.	TGTGCCAGCATTGACAGATCTCAAACAGGCGAGCAGTACTTC	CASIDRSQTGEQYF
TRBJ2-2	TRBV10-3	15	few	TRBD2	TGTGCCATCAGCTCCGGGACTAGCGTCTCCGGGGAGCTGTTTTTT	CAISSGTSVSGELFF
TRBJ1-1	TRBV4-1	15	.	.	TGCGCCAGCAGCTCCCCTTTAGGGAGGAACACTGAAGCTTTCTTT	CASSSPLGRNTEAFF
TRBJ2-1	TRBV10-2	15	.	TRBD2	TGCGCCAGCAGTGATAAAGCGGGGGGCTACAATGAGCAGTTCTTC	CASSDKAGGYNEQFF
TRBJ2-1	TRBV6-1	17	.	TRBD2	TGTGCCAGCAGTGCCTCACCGGGACTAGGCACCTACAATGAGCAGTTCTTC	CASSASPGLGTYNEQFF
TRBJ1-2	TRBV5-6	13	.	.	TGTGCCAGCAGCGGAGGGCCTCGCTATGGCTACACCTTC	CASSGGPRYGYTF
TRBJ2-5	TRBV14	17	.	TRBD2	TGTGCCAGCAGCCAAGGCCGGACTAGCGGGAGGGAGGAGACCCAGTACTTC	CASSQGRTSGREETQYF
TRBJ2-7	TRBV2	15	.	.	TGTGCCAGCAGTCTTCAGGGCTATGGGGCGTCCGAGCAGTACTTC	CASSLQGYGASEQYF
TRBJ1-3	TRBV28	14	.	.	TGTGCCAGCAAAACCAGCCTCTCTGGAAACACCATATATTTT	CASKTSLSGNTIYF
TRBJ2-5	TRBV29-1	13	.	.	TGCAGCGTCACACCCGGCGGCGGTGGGACCCAGTACTTC	CSVTPGGGGTQYF
TRBJ2-5	TRBV11-2	18	.	TRBD2	TGTGCCAGCAGAGGACTAGCGGGACGGGTGGGCCCCCAAGAGACCCAGTACTTC	CASRGLAGRVGPQETQYF